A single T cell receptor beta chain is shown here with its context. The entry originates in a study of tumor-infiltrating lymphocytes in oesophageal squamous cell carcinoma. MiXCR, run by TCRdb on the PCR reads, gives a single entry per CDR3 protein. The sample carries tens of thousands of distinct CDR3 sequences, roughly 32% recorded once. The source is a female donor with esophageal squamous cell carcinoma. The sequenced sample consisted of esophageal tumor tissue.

The CDR3 region has the DNA TGTGCCACCCTGGGGAAGAGGGCAGGCACCGGGGAGCTGTTTTTT. It specifies CATLGKRAGTGELFF. This sequence joins TRBV6-1 and TRBJ2-2, with a weak D call TRBD2 (5 bases). The germline V gene encodes CDR1 MNHNS and CDR2 SASEGT. The CDR3 has 15 residues. Trimming cost V 10 bases and J 4 bases, with 19 bases left between them.